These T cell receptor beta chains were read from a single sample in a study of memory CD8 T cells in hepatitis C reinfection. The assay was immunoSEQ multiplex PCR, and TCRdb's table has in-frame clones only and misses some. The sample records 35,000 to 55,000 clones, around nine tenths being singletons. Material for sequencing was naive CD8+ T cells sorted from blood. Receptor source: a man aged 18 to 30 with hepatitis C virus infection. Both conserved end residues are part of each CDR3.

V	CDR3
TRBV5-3	CARRRDRVQPQHF
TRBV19	CASSRADRVGETQYF
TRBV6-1	CASSGTGSQPQHF
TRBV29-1	CSVEGAGGHQYF
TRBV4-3	CASSQDRASTDTQYF
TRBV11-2	CASSLNGQVLTEAFF
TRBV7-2	CASSELADPGTQYF
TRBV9	CASSVGWDRYNEQFF
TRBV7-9	CASSPEGTGRTGELFF
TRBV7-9	CASSLGSPHEKLFF
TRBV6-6	CASSYGTGGFNEQFF
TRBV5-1	CASSSGQSNEKLFF
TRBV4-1	CASSQEGVGGVLQETQYF
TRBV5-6	CASSLGLAGGPGETGELFF
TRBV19	CATVQGSTEAFF
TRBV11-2	CASSSGQGYEQYF
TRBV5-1	CASSLEGPSGGHTF
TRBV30	CAWGPSNTEAFF
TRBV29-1	CSVEDKQETQYF
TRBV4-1	CASSQEEVEQFF
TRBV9	CASSVDRGSTSYNEQFF
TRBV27	CASSFIGGWSGELFF
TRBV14	CASSQAGLGEQYF
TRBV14	CASSPIRGRPTGELFF
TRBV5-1	CASSGDYEETQYF
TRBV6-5	CASSQSDTGELFF
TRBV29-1	CSVGASGPYEQYF
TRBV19	CASSIGTGSPGANVLTF
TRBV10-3	CAINDGTGAYNEQFF
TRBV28	CASRAGLAGGKDTQYF
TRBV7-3	CASSPPPGGPPGELFF
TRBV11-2	CASRFGGASSYEQYF
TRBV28	CASSLVGSSLLNQPQHF
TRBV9	CASSTPGGGVGNTIYF
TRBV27	CASQAVGDSNQPQHF
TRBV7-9	CASSPWATYEQYF
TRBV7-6	CASSRGTSGPGELFF
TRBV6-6	CASSFGLAGGQETQYF
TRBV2	CASSVDSLKNIQYF
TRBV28	CASSSRDRVPEAFF
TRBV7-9	CASSLVPGTSGSNEQFF
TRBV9	CASSVSTDPSYEQYF
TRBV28	CASSLIRLAAYEQYF
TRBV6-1	CASRDRDSAFSPLHF
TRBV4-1	CASSPFEGRETQYF
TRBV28	CASRGGGDTGELFF
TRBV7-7	CASSLALEGTAYTDTQYF
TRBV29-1	CSVRDNYEQYF
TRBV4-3	CASSRRQGSNEQFF
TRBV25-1	CASSGSVTDTQYF
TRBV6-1	CASWAGAGYQETQYF
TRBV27	CASSWGGSYEQYF
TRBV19	CASRGQDSDTQYF